This T cell receptor (beta chain) was captured in a study of T cells in Graves' hyperthyroidism and ophthalmopathy. Study background: At the time of initial diagnosis and before any treatment, peripheral blood was collected.

Researchers amplified the TCR beta CDR3 regions from RNA transcripts. Carried out on the TCR CDR3, a first-round RT-PCR used the HTBI primer set. TCRdb independently ran MiXCR on the multiplex PCR reads; one entry per CDR3 protein. The sample carries about 500,000 distinct CDR3 sequences, roughly 16% recorded once. Germline-derived CDR1 and CDR2 are SGHRS and YFSETQ. V gave up 0 bases and J gave up 3 bases, with 7 bases separating them. The CDR3 sequence is 15 residues long. This clonotype was detected only a few times. V gene TRBV5-1 combines with J gene TRBJ1-6; D gene uncertain. The TCR sequence derives from a woman between 25 and 40 years old with Graves' ophthalmopathy. Input material: blood. The CDR3 DNA follows: TGCGCCAGCAGCTTGGAGGCAGGCTATAATTCACCCCTCCACTTT. Translated: CASSLEAGYNSPLHF. The full variable domain, completed using reference TRBV5-1 and TRBJ1-6, is KAGVTQTPRYLIKTRGQQVTLSCSPISGHRSVSWYQQTPGQGLQFLFEYFSETQRNKGNFPGRFSGRQFSNSRSEMNVSTLELGDSALYLCASSLEAGYNSPLHFGNGTRLTVT.